The T cell receptor (beta chain) described here comes from a study of cytomegalovirus exposure and HLA in healthy donors (dated by TCRdb to the late 2010s). About the full investigation: An earlier analysis of roughly 570 of the donors reported approximately 280 Gb of sequence data and 95 million to 120 million unique TCR beta sequences obtained from approximately 180 million T cells. Alongside the repertoire data, information on donor age, sex, ethnicity and CMV serostatus was compiled. Typing coverage differed by locus: A, B, C, DRB1 and DQB1 were typed in roughly 620-630 donors, DQA1 in 522, DPA1 in over 600, and DPB1 in just under 490. A later analysis re-analyzed previously published TCR beta repertoires from 600 to 850 donors and added high-resolution HLA genotyping to study TCR occurrence patterns. The study profiled the T cell repertoires of 500 to 800 subjects by immunosequencing and related them to cytomegalovirus serostatus. Every discovery cohort repertoire had been produced on one sequencing platform. To decide whether each TCR beta V gene segment behaved as functional or pseudogenic, an earlier analysis of fewer than 750 of the donors relied on high-throughput TCR beta sequencing. To predict cytomegalovirus infection status, the study combined high-throughput TCR immunosequencing, statistical association of individual TCRs with disease status, and machine learning. Approximately 300 gigabases of sequencing data and around 85 million unique TCR sequences made up an early release that covered several hundred HLA-typed donors. Rather than drawing on any new phenotypic data, the later analysis identified candidate immune exposures from TCR beta sequences and the way those sequences occurred across donors. Among about 370 genotyped donors of the cohort, an average of roughly 230,000 unique TCR beta nucleotide sequences was sequenced per donor, of which roughly 18% were non-productive. Of the roughly 410 genotyped donors, approximately 81% were placed in the genetic ancestry cluster associated with self-reported Caucasian donors. A later genetic analysis took genome-wide SNP genotypes for about three fifths of the roughly 700 donors and used that subset as a discovery cohort. About 5 DR-DQ haplotypes were handled as single units for association and clustering, since linkage in the cohort was strong. HLA typing covered class I and class II loci at four-digit resolution. The study aimed to test whether signatures of past pathogen exposure could be identified by cataloging public T cell receptors. Along with the approximately 670-subject first cohort, a separate validation cohort of over a hundred different subjects was used. General study outcomes and caveats: Strong co-occurrence of HLA alleles, especially DR and DQ, made assigning TCR associations to individual alleles difficult. In a later analysis, 15,000 to 20,000 TCR beta sequences were associated with specific HLA alleles at a false discovery rate of 0.05. Because counts were too low, about 17 rarely observed V segments, including chromosome 9 orphons, were excluded from the earlier analysis of several hundred of the donors. Compared with the approximately 600-donor mean, donors in an Asian-associated ancestry cluster had fewer N-insertions in productive TCRs, according to a later genetic analysis. A later genetic analysis associated a missense DCLRE1C variant with V-gene and J-gene trimming of TCR beta chains, and an independent cohort replicated the association. In the study, around 150 TCR beta chains were listed as associated with cytomegalovirus. The presence/absence analyses assumed that sequencing depth was roughly uniform across donors, and that assumption may not be true. The classifier was reported to diagnose cytomegalovirus status with high specificity and sensitivity in both the original cohort and the validation cohort. A group of highly shared sequence variants was considered likely to be a technical artifact of the sequencing pipeline. In vitro tests confirmed that three of the cytomegalovirus-associated TCR beta chains recognize cytomegalovirus antigens. Immune exposure information for the cohort was limited to CMV serostatus. Across donors, most TCR sequences were observed very rarely, whereas some public TCRs were present in many individuals. A later analysis reported that several top co-occurrence clusters appeared linked to parvovirus B19, influenza, CMV and Epstein-Barr virus. Because HLA typing was unavailable for some donors at each locus, only the typed subset was used in association tests. Correlated functional status among segregating V segments might reflect linkage disequilibrium, but an unknown experimental factor could not be ruled out. This cohort had only TCR beta chains sequenced, and the lack of alpha or paired-chain data limited which features could be detected. The 87-base-pair reads could not distinguish some IMGT-functional V segments, including TRBV6-2 and TRBV6-3, so those segments were excluded. In a later analysis, TCR association rates were found to vary across HLA loci, with the most associated TCRs seen for DRB1 alleles and the fewest for HLA-C alleles. It was suggested by the authors that the approach could potentially be generalized to other disease states and immunological phenotypes. A further reported finding was that TCR beta sequences accurately predicted the HLA-A and HLA-B alleles for most subjects in the first cohort. In a later analysis, most CMV-associated TCR beta chains were found to appear HLA-restricted, with HLA associations seemingly driven largely by CMV exposure. Broadly in line with IMGT annotations, most TCR beta V segments showed up in productive rearrangements about 90% or about 30% of the time in an earlier analysis of 450 to 750 of the donors. Compared with equally common non-associated chains, HLA-associated TCR beta chains in a later analysis were more clonally expanded and had lower generation probabilities.

This clone was counted between two and nine times. The target of this receptor is not known. No base qualities exist here, and no much larger clone lies one base off it. Libraries were prepared through the immunoSEQ multiplex PCR assay. For the multiplex PCR, a mixture combining 60 forward primers for TCR Vbeta segments and 13 reverse primers for TCR Jbeta segments was used. The CDR3 region of rearranged TCR beta genes was amplified from genomic DNA by a multiplex PCR assay. The amplified TCR beta libraries were sequenced on the Illumina HiSeq System as 87-base-pair reads. Per the authors' processing: A later analysis counted 65 million to 90 million unique TCR beta chains across the 666 repertoires, and roughly 9.9 million of these chains were shared by at least two donors. A nearest-neighbor algorithm error-corrected the raw reads and collapsed the reads into unique sequences, merging closely related sequences to remove PCR and sequencing errors. V, D and J gene segments were assigned by aligning CDR3 sequences to IMGT reference sequences. For a sequence to be retained, a match of at least six nucleotides was required to both a V gene segment and a J gene segment. Rearrangements were classified as productive when the CDR3 lacked stop codons and remained in frame with V and J, and all other rearrangements were classified as non-productive. Following IMGT convention, CDR3 was defined as the stretch from the second conserved V-encoded cysteine to the conserved J-encoded phenylalanine. The earlier analysis of 587 of the donors excluded sequences that lacked an unambiguous match to a single V gene segment. In an earlier analysis of 500 to 750 of the donors, V segments were called functional above 56.7% productive rearrangements and were called segregating when the between-donor standard deviation exceeded 5%. A statistical classification framework was built for diagnosing cytomegalovirus status from the catalog of TCR beta chain sequences. In a later analysis, V and J genes were assigned by comparing TCR nucleotide sequences against IMGT/GENE-DB human TR gene sequences. Using the TCRdist pipeline, a later analysis assigned CDR3 sequences along with most-parsimonious VDJ recombination scenarios. In a later analysis, each TCR beta chain was defined by its CDR3 amino acid sequence together with its V-gene family, and reads without a unique V-gene family were excluded. In a later analysis, 500 to 650 highly shared, low-generation-probability nucleotide sequences were removed to address suspected cross-contamination and a sequencing artifact. A later analysis calculated a clonal expansion index for each public chain from normalized within-repertoire ranks of inferred template counts. In a later analysis, generation probabilities were computed with a VDJ recombination model fitted to out-of-frame rearrangements, and the resulting probabilities were checked against IGoR. Hypergeometric tests were used in a later analysis to score TCR-TCR, TCR-HLA and TCR-CMV co-occurrence, with a repertoire-size bias correction applied to the TCR pairs. A later analysis estimated false discovery rates by permuting HLA or CMV assignments 20 times. In a later analysis, co-occurring TCRs were grouped using DBSCAN, with TCRdist sequence similarity added in when clustering inside HLA-allele-positive subsets. Co-occurrence clustering excluded repertoires with fewer than 30,000 or more than 120,000 public chains, plus five with anomalous nucleotide sharing. The source is immuneACCESS, and TCRdb retained only in-frame sequences with V and J called. Part of the clones is not carried over; for the studies checked, unresolved V genes explain less than half of this, and the remainder is unexplained. That table gives V, J and clone size, and the DNA gave D and trimming. For this sample there are roughly 190,000 clones; approximately 80% appear just once. The ten largest clones capture 2% to 3% of the sample.

The cohort was made up of under 800 healthy bone marrow donors. All cohort members were sampled while nominally healthy, although unrecorded immune exposures were likely present. The donor was CMV seropositive and was included in the group of 250 to 350 seropositive cohort members. A peripheral blood sample was collected from each donor, and TCR beta sequencing was performed on peripheral blood mononuclear cells. The Qiagen DNeasy Blood Extraction Kit was used to extract genomic DNA from the blood cell samples. There are 12 amino acids in the CDR3, from cysteine to phenylalanine inclusive. Only the CDR3 part of the read is kept: 36 bases, read in frame from the first base. V drops 4 bases and J drops 5 bases, leaving 9 bases in between. Based on the germline V gene, the CDR1 and CDR2 sequences are SGHDT and YYEEEE.

The rearrangement joined TRBV5-6 to TRBJ1-1; tentative D gene TRBD1, with 5 bases matching. This receptor was obtained from a woman aged 45-65 years in good health and CMV-seropositive. Sequencing was carried out using PBMCs. The DNA sequence follows: TGTGCCAGCAGCCTCAGGGATACTGAAGCTTTCTTT. It translates to CASSLRDTEAFF.